The 10 T cell receptor beta chains below all came from one sample that was sequenced in a study of shared clonotypes between healthy human individuals. Clones were read by immunoSEQ multiplex PCR, and TCRdb kept only the in-frame ones, dropping some. This table holds under 2.5 million clones, 85% to 95% found once. Sequencing was done on a sample of naive CD4+ T cells from PBMCs. Subset here: CD45RA+ positively selected. The receptor source for this set is a man aged 18 to 30 in good health. Some clones in this sample may be carry-over from other donors' samples.

The chain links TRBV18 to TRBJ2-5; 11 bases line up with TRBD2. With V trimmed by 3 bases and J by 2 bases, 2 bases remained unmatched. Germline V CDR1 and CDR2: KGHSH, LQKENI. The CDR3 spans 15 residues. The CDR3 DNA reads as TGTGCCAGCTCACCGGGACTAGCGGCACAAGAGACCCAGTACTTC. Protein: CASSPGLAAQETQYF. The full variable domain, completed using reference TRBV18 and TRBJ2-5, is NAGVMQNPRHLVRRRGQEARLRCSPMKGHSHVYWYRQLPEEGLKFMVYLQKENIIDESGMPKERFSAEFPKEGPSILRIQQVVRGDSAAYFCASSPGLAAQETQYFGPGTRLLVL.

This clone has more than one count but fewer than ten. The chain employs TRBV28 and TRBJ2-3; D unresolved. The germline V gene encodes CDR1 MDHEN and CDR2 SYDVKM. The V end was cut by 8 bases, the J end by 4 bases, with 10 bases between. CDR3 length: 12 amino acids. CDR3 sequence (DNA): TGTGCCAGCGCTGCTGGGTCAGATACGCAGTATTTT. Residues: CASAAGSDTQYF. Filled out from reference TRBV28 and TRBJ2-3, the complete variable domain reads DVKVTQSSRYLVKRTGEKVFLECVQDMDHENMFWYRQDPGLGLRLIYFSYDVKMKEKGDIPEGYSVSREKKERFSLILESASTNQTSMYLCASAAGSDTQYFGPGTRLTVL.

CDR3 nucleotides: TGCAGCGTTGATGGGGTGGAACAGTGGTCCTATGGCTACACCTTC. Translating gives CSVDGVEQWSYGYTF. The V gene is TRBV29-1, the J gene TRBJ1-2; D is unresolved. The germline CDR1 and CDR2 sequences are SQVTM and ANQGSEA. This CDR3 comprises 15 residues. V lost 3 bases and J lost 4, with 18 bases in between.

Turning to this clone: Other DNA sequences in this sample translate to the same CDR3. The chain employs TRBV5-1 and TRBJ2-7, with 7 positions matching TRBD1. V lost 0 bases and J lost 2; bases outside the gene matches: 5. CDR1 and CDR2 from the germline V gene are SGHRS and YFSETQ. This CDR3 is built from 15 residues. CDR3 bases: TGCGCCAGCAGCTTGGATTGGGACAGAACCTACGAGCAGTACTTC. Translation: CASSLDWDRTYEQYF. The variable domain in full, with the rest retrieved from reference TRBV5-1 and TRBJ2-7, is KAGVTQTPRYLIKTRGQQVTLSCSPISGHRSVSWYQQTPGQGLQFLFEYFSETQRNKGNFPGRFSGRQFSNSRSEMNVSTLELGDSALYLCASSLDWDRTYEQYFGPGTRLTVT.

Of note for this clone: This sample includes further DNA sequences coding for the same CDR3. The V and J genes are TRBV18 and TRBJ2-7, with unresolved D. The CDR3 has 13 amino acids. Trimming left V 0 bases short and J 4 bases short, with 7 bases between. The germline gives CDR1 KGHSH, CDR2 LQKENI. CDR3 DNA: TGTGCCAGCTCACCACCGAGTAGATACGAGCAGTACTTC. This gives the protein CASSPPSRYEQYF.

In the case of this clone: Distinct nucleotide sequences in the sample also encode this CDR3. The gene calls are TRBV18 and TRBJ2-5; D unresolved. V lost 1 base, J lost 1 base, and 4 bases lay in between. CDR3 length: 13 residues. The germline CDR1 and CDR2 sequences are KGHSH and LQKENI. The CDR3: CASSPLGQETQYF. The CDR3 DNA follows: TGTGCCAGCTCACCACTAGGCCAAGAGACCCAGTACTTC.

V gene TRBV18 combines with J gene TRBJ2-5; perhaps TRBD2 as D (6 bases). CDR1 KGHSH and CDR2 LQKENI come from the germline V gene. This CDR3 contains 16 residues. Between the trimmed V and J ends, which lost 3 bases and 2 bases, there was a span of 16 bases. The CDR3, as DNA: TGTGCCAGCTCACCTTCCCGGTTGGGACTTCAAGAGACCCAGTACTTC. Amino acid sequence: CASSPSRLGLQETQYF.

A single count supports this clone. The chain couples TRBV6-6 to TRBJ2-5; D unclear. This CDR3 region has 14 residues. Germline CDR1 is MNHNY and CDR2 is SVGAGI (reference sequence). V lost 7 bases to trimming and J lost 5 bases, with 17 bases between them. Here the CDR3 reads CASKKVVTKETQYF. In nucleotides, the CDR3 is TGTGCCAGCAAAAAGGTCGTTACGAAGGAGACCCAGTACTTC.

J is TRBJ2-7 and V is TRBV10-3; possible D gene TRBD2, 6 bases. Germline CDR1 and CDR2: ENHRY and SYGVKD. This CDR3 has 13 residues. V shed 0 bases and J shed 6 bases, with 9 bases lying between them. Here the CDR3 reads CAISESKEGEQYF. For the CDR3, the DNA is TGTGCCATCAGTGAGTCGAAGGAGGGCGAGCAGTACTTC.

This clone has a handful of counts. The J gene is TRBJ1-4, the V gene TRBV5-1, with a tentative D call TRBD1 (5 bases). This CDR3 contains 16 residues. Looked up from germline, CDR1 is SGHRS and CDR2 is YFSETQ. V was pared by 4 bases and J by 0 bases, with 13 bases between. CDR3 loop: CASSTEKGTTNEKLFF. In DNA form, the CDR3 reads TGCGCCAGCAGCACAGAAAAGGGGACAACTAATGAAAAACTGTTTTTT.